These T cell receptor beta chains were read from a single sample in a study of cytomegalovirus exposure and HLA in healthy donors. Produced via immunoSEQ multiplex PCR; TCRdb's table is partial and in-frame only. The sample includes under 200,000 clones, 55% to 70% of them seen just once. The sequencing sample was made of PBMCs. The source is a woman in her thirties or forties in good health and CMV-seropositive. Both conserved end residues are part of each CDR3. The D gene is left open where the match is weak. Clone sizes are given selectively: once, few, many, or a class where the clone is expanded.

TGTGCCATCAGTCGGCTAGCGGGTGAGCAGTTCTTC CAISRLAGEQFF TRBV10-3 NA TRBD2 TRBJ2-1
TGTGCCAGCAGCGAAAGAGACAGGGGCTTGAACACTGAAGCTTTCTTT CASSERDRGLNTEAFF TRBV5-4 NA TRBD1 TRBJ1-1
TGTGCCAGCAGCCAAGATTGGCGCGGACTAATCTACAATGAGCAGTTCTTC CASSQDWRGLIYNEQFF TRBV4-2 NA NA TRBJ2-1
TGCGCCAGCAGCTTGAACGGTGCGGACTTATCCTACGAGCAGTACTTC CASSLNGADLSYEQYF TRBV5-1 NA NA TRBJ2-7
TGTGCCAGCAGTGACGGTCAAATAGCCAAAAACATTCAGTACTTC CASSDGQIAKNIQYF TRBV25-1 NA NA TRBJ2-4
TGTGCCAGTAGTAACAGAGGGTTTACTAGCACAGATACGCAGTATTTT CASSNRGFTSTDTQYF TRBV19 NA NA TRBJ2-3
TGTGCCAGTACCCCTGCGGGCACCGCTAACTATGGCTACACCTTC CASTPAGTANYGYTF TRBV19 NA NA TRBJ1-2
TGTGCTAGCAGCCAGACTAGCGGGCGGGAGGCCCAGTACTTC CASSQTSGREAQYF TRBV7-7 NA TRBD2 TRBJ2-5
TGTGCCAGCACTTATTCTCTTGCCTACGAGCAGTACTTC CASTYSLAYEQYF TRBV28 NA NA TRBJ2-7
TGTGCCAGCAGCTTAGTACCGGCCAGGGCGAGCGGGGAGCTGTTTTTT CASSLVPARASGELFF TRBV7-2 NA NA TRBJ2-2
TGTGCCAGCAGTCTACGGGACACGGGGGGTTACAAGCAGTTCTTC CASSLRDTGGYKQFF TRBV27 NA NA TRBJ2-1
TGTGCCAGCAGCGTAGGCGGGGCCCCGCCAGATACGCAGTATTTT CASSVGGAPPDTQYF TRBV9 NA NA TRBJ2-3
TGTGCCAGCAGTTACCCGAGCTCCTACGAGCAGTACTTC CASSYPSSYEQYF TRBV6-6 NA NA TRBJ2-7
TGTGCCAGCAGCCCCCCAGCGGGAGGCACCTACGAGCAGTACTTC CASSPPAGGTYEQYF TRBV6-5 NA TRBD2 TRBJ2-7
TGTCCTCAGGGGGATTTTCACTACGAGCAGTACTTC CPQGDFHYEQYF TRBV28 few TRBD1 TRBJ2-7
TGTGCCAGCAGTTTACCTGACAGGGTTGAAAAACTGTTTTTT CASSLPDRVEKLFF TRBV28 NA TRBD1 TRBJ1-4
TGTGCCAGCAGCACCTCGGACAGGGCTGAAGCTTTCTTT CASSTSDRAEAFF TRBV7-2 NA TRBD1 TRBJ1-1
TGCGCCAGCAGCCAAGCGGGAGATGATACGCAGTATTTT CASSQAGDDTQYF TRBV4-1 few NA TRBJ2-3
TGTGCCAGCAGTCCTAGCGGGGGACTCTACGAGCAGTACTTC CASSPSGGLYEQYF TRBV6-5 NA TRBD2 TRBJ2-7
TGCGCCAGCAGCCAAGATAGAGGGCAGCCCCAGAATTTT CASSQDRGQPQNF TRBV4-3 NA NA TRBJ1-5
TGTGCCAGCAGACCCGACAGTTATGAAAAACTGTTTTTT CASRPDSYEKLFF TRBV28 NA NA TRBJ1-4
TGTGCCAGCAGTGCCGGACAGGGGAATACCGGGGAGCTGTTTTTT CASSAGQGNTGELFF TRBV6-1 few TRBD1 TRBJ2-2
TGTGCCAGCAGTTACTCCCACACTAGTGAAGCTTTCTTT CASSYSHTSEAFF TRBV6-5 NA NA TRBJ1-1
TGTGCCAGCAGTTTTTTCGGGGGATGGTCAGCTTTCTTT CASSFFGGWSAFF TRBV28 NA NA TRBJ1-1
TGTGCCAGCAGCTCGGGACACGTCTCGAGTGGCTACACCTTC CASSSGHVSSGYTF TRBV28 few NA TRBJ1-2
TGCGCCAGCAGCCGCACGGGGGACCTTTACAATGAGCAGTTCTTC CASSRTGDLYNEQFF TRBV4-1 NA NA TRBJ2-1
TGTGCCAGTAGTATTTACGGGTCCCATGAGCAGTTCTTC CASSIYGSHEQFF TRBV19 NA NA TRBJ2-1
TGTGCCAGCAGGACAGAGACGAGCACTGAAGCTTTCTTT CASRTETSTEAFF TRBV28 NA NA TRBJ1-1
TGTGCCAGCAGCCCCTTCATCGACGGGACAGCAGATTGTGAAGCTTTCTTT CASSPFIDGTADCEAFF TRBV7-8 NA TRBD1 TRBJ1-1
TGTGCCAGCAGTTCCCGTTTCCCCGTTTACTCCACTGAAGCTTTCTTT CASSSRFPVYSTEAFF TRBV28 NA NA TRBJ1-1
TGTGCCAGCAGCTTCGACAGGTTGAGAGAGACCCAGTACTTC CASSFDRLRETQYF TRBV5-6 NA NA TRBJ2-5
TGTGCCAGCAGCTTAGGAAGGGGATGGGAGACCCAGTACTTC CASSLGRGWETQYF TRBV7-2 NA NA TRBJ2-5
TGTGCCAGCAGCCCGGCGGACTATGGCTACACCTTC CASSPADYGYTF TRBV6-1 NA NA TRBJ1-2
TGTGCCAGCAGTTTAGTTAGACATCGAGGCTACACCTTC CASSLVRHRGYTF TRBV28 NA NA TRBJ1-2
TGCGCCAGCAGCTATCTCGGACAGGGGGTGAACACTGAAGCTTTCTTT CASSYLGQGVNTEAFF TRBV5-1 NA TRBD1 TRBJ1-1
TGTGCCAGCAGCTTCGGGGGGGCATTCAGGGAGACCCAGTACTTC CASSFGGAFRETQYF TRBV28 once TRBD2 TRBJ2-5
TGTGCCAGCCTCGACACTGAGCAGTTCTTC CASLDTEQFF TRBV6-6 NA NA TRBJ2-1
TGCGCCAGCAGCTTAACCCCAAACTATGGCTACCCCTTC CASSLTPNYGYPF TRBV5-1 NA NA TRBJ1-2
TGTTCCAGCAGCTTAGATGGGGGGGTGTGGTATGGCTACACCTTC CSSSLDGGVWYGYTF TRBV7-9 NA NA TRBJ1-2
TGTGCCAGCAGCGTAGGGCTAGCAGTCCACGAGCAATACTTC CASSVGLAVHEQYF TRBV9 NA NA TRBJ2-7
TGCGCCAGCAGCCAAGGGGGACAGGGTCTAGGAAACACCATATATTTT CASSQGGQGLGNTIYF TRBV4-1 NA TRBD1 TRBJ1-3
TGTGCCAGCAGAGCCGGGACCCACGGGAGTTACGAGCAGTACTTC CASRAGTHGSYEQYF TRBV6-5 NA NA TRBJ2-7
TGCAGCGTTGCTAGCACCCTAGGGGGAGATACGCAGTATTTT CSVASTLGGDTQYF TRBV29-1 NA NA TRBJ2-3
TGTGCCAGCAGCTTTCCTAGGGGCGCGAGTCGAACTGAAGCTTTCTTT CASSFPRGASRTEAFF TRBV6-6 NA NA TRBJ1-1
TGTGCCAGCAGCACCTCCCCGGGGGCCTACGAGCAGTACTTC CASSTSPGAYEQYF TRBV5-4 NA NA TRBJ2-7
TGTGCCAGTAGTATCGGGGGTACTCAGCCCCAGCATTTT CASSIGGTQPQHF TRBV19 NA NA TRBJ1-5
TGTGCCAGCAGTCACTCCAGCGAGCAGTACTTC CASSHSSEQYF TRBV6-5 once NA TRBJ2-7
TGTTCCAGCAGCGACGGGGCAGATACGCAGTATTTT CSSSDGADTQYF TRBV7-9 once NA TRBJ2-3
TGTGCCAGCATTAGCGGGGGGCCCACCGGGGAGCTGTTTTTT CASISGGPTGELFF TRBV6-6 NA TRBD2 TRBJ2-2
TGCGCCAGCAGCCAAGATGCGCCAGGGTCTTATAATTCACCCCTCCACTTT CASSQDAPGSYNSPLHF TRBV4-3 once NA TRBJ1-6
TGCGCCAGCAGCCCCTGGACAGGGGCCTCAACCGAAATCAACGAGCAGTACTTC CASSPWTGASTEINEQYF TRBV5-1 NA TRBD1 TRBJ2-7
TGTGCCAGCAGCCAAAGCCTAGCCATGGACTTCTACGAGCAGTACTTC CASSQSLAMDFYEQYF TRBV7-2 NA NA TRBJ2-7
TGTGCCAGCAGCCCTAACGGACAGGGGGCCGGTCAGCCCCAGCATTTT CASSPNGQGAGQPQHF TRBV7-8 NA TRBD1 TRBJ1-5
TGTGCCAGCAGTTGCCCCGAATACAGGCGCCTCTACGAGCAGTACTTC CASSCPEYRRLYEQYF TRBV7-3 NA NA TRBJ2-7
TGTGCCAGCGCTCCGCATAGCGGGAAGTACGAGCAGTACTTC CASAPHSGKYEQYF TRBV28 NA TRBD2 TRBJ2-7
TGTGCCAGCAGCTCAACCGCGGGGACAGTTGAAGCTTTCTTT CASSSTAGTVEAFF TRBV7-8 NA TRBD1 TRBJ1-1